Listed below are T cell receptor beta chains from one sample, sequenced in a study of metastatic and nonmetastatic thyroid tumors. TCRdb reprocessed the PCR reads using MiXCR. The data contain 4,000 to 4,500 clones, roughly a third of them singletons. Source material: adjacent normal tissue. The receptors originated from a male donor with papillary thyroid cancer or a benign thyroid nodule (not recorded which). Some clones in this sample may be carry-over from other donors' samples. CDR3s include the opening cysteine and the closing phenylalanine or tryptophan. A D gene is named only where the DNA matches it firmly. Rows may omit the clone size; those that give it use once, few, many or a size class.

v_gene	abundance	d_gene	j_gene	CDR3aa	CDR3nt
TRBV20-1	-	TRBD1	TRBJ1-1	CSARGGGMTEAFF	TGCAGTGCTAGAGGAGGGGGCATGACTGAAGCTTTCTTT
TRBV9	-	-	TRBJ2-1	CASSVGWGVNNEQFF	TGTGCCAGCAGCGTAGGGTGGGGGGTAAACAATGAGCAGTTCTTC
TRBV20-1	-	-	TRBJ1-4	CSARPVNEKLFF	TGCAGTGCTAGGCCAGTTAATGAAAAACTGTTTTTT
TRBV6-1	-	-	TRBJ2-7	CASSELGRDLDEQYF	TGTGCCAGCAGTGAACTTGGCAGGGATTTAGACGAGCAGTACTTC
TRBV7-3	-	-	TRBJ2-3	CASSSTGVPTDTQYF	TGTGCCAGCAGCTCAACGGGAGTCCCCACAGATACGCAGTATTTT
TRBV12-3/TRBV12-4	-	TRBD2	TRBJ2-2	CASSLTGLGVGTPDTGELFF	TGTGCCAGCAGTCTTACGGGACTAGGTGTGGGAACCCCCGACACCGGGGAGCTGTTTTTT
TRBV2	-	-	TRBJ1-1	CATWEILNTEAFF	TGTGCCACTTGGGAGATACTGAACACTGAAGCTTTCTTT
TRBV11-2	-	-	TRBJ1-1	CASSLTENTEAFF	TGTGCCAGCAGCTTGACAGAGAACACTGAAGCTTTCTTT
TRBV3-1	many	-	TRBJ1-6	CASSRSLTAYNSPLHF	TGTGCCAGCAGCCGATCCCTGACAGCTTATAATTCACCCCTCCACTTT
TRBV5-1	-	-	TRBJ2-7	CASSLTSAGLPWDEQYF	TGCGCCAGCAGCTTGACCTCGGCGGGACTCCCGTGGGACGAGCAGTACTTC
TRBV6-6	few	TRBD1	TRBJ2-3	CASSYSGQITDTQYF	TGTGCCAGCAGTTACTCGGGACAGATCACAGATACGCAGTATTTT
TRBV9	-	-	TRBJ1-6	CASSGTGDNSPLHF	TGTGCCAGCAGCGGGACTGGGGATAATTCACCCCTCCACTTT
TRBV19	-	TRBD1	TRBJ2-3	CASSMRQGASTDTQYF	TGTGCCAGTAGTATGCGGCAGGGGGCAAGTACAGATACGCAGTATTTT
TRBV11-3	-	-	TRBJ2-7	CASSQSGTYEQYF	TGTGCCAGCAGCCAGTCAGGTACCTACGAGCAGTACTTC
TRBV5-1	once	-	TRBJ1-1	CASSSSGGRGFQAFF	TGCGCCAGCAGCTCTAGCGGGGGGCGAGGTTTTCAAGCTTTCTTT
TRBV6-5	few	TRBD1	TRBJ1-1	CASSYSEGQGARGTEAFF	TGTGCCAGCAGTTACTCGGAAGGACAGGGGGCGCGGGGCACTGAAGCTTTCTTT
TRBV10-3	-	-	TRBJ1-3	CAISESQGNTIYF	TGTGCCATCAGTGAAAGTCAGGGAAACACCATATATTTT
TRBV10-1	few	TRBD2	TRBJ2-7	CASSGQAGGEQYF	TGCGCCAGCAGTGGCCAAGCGGGGGGTGAGCAGTACTTC
TRBV20-1	-	-	TRBJ1-2	CSGRYREAGYTF	TGCAGTGGGAGATATCGGGAAGCAGGCTACACCTTC
TRBV5-1	medium-sized	-	TRBJ2-3	CASTTGRGTDTQYF	TGCGCCAGCACTACGGGACGGGGCACAGATACGCAGTATTTT
TRBV6-7	few	-	TRBJ2-7	CASKTQGVHEQYF	TGTGCCAGCAAGACCCAAGGGGTTCACGAGCAGTACTTC
TRBV4-1	medium-sized	-	TRBJ2-1	CASSQEGATGYNEQFF	TGCGCCAGCAGCCAAGAGGGGGCGACGGGGTACAATGAGCAGTTCTTC
TRBV28	large	TRBD1	TRBJ1-2	CASSLSQGANYGYTF	TGTGCCAGCAGTTTATCACAGGGGGCGAACTATGGCTACACCTTC
TRBV11-3	medium-sized	TRBD1	TRBJ2-5	CASSPGTAEETQYF	TGTGCCAGCAGCCCCGGGACAGCAGAAGAGACCCAGTACTTC
TRBV4-1	-	-	TRBJ2-7	CASSQGLAYEQYF	TGCGCCAGCAGCCAAGGACTAGCCTACGAGCAGTACTTC
TRBV19	medium-sized	-	TRBJ1-5	CASSWSLYSNQPQHF	TGTGCCAGCTCCTGGAGCCTTTATAGCAATCAGCCCCAGCATTTT
TRBV20-1	medium-sized	-	TRBJ1-2	CSAPGAAEGYTF	TGCAGTGCCCCCGGGGCAGCGGAAGGCTACACCTTC
TRBV11-2	-	TRBD2	TRBJ2-1	CASSRRGLVHNEQFF	TGTGCCAGCAGCCGCCGAGGACTAGTACACAATGAGCAGTTCTTC
TRBV19	-	-	TRBJ1-5	CASSIGGGNSQPQHF	TGTGCCAGTAGTATAGGCGGGGGGAATAGTCAGCCCCAGCATTTT
TRBV20-1	medium-sized	TRBD1	TRBJ1-2	CSADRGANYGYTF	TGCAGTGCAGACAGGGGGGCTAACTATGGCTACACCTTC
TRBV20-1	-	TRBD2	TRBJ2-3	CSASSGFTDTQYF	TGCAGTGCTAGTAGCGGGTTCACAGATACGCAGTATTTT
TRBV10-1	few	-	TRBJ2-3	CASSESGRPDTQYF	TGCGCCAGCAGTGAGTCAGGTCGACCAGATACGCAGTATTTT
TRBV30	few	TRBD1	TRBJ1-2	CAWKPRDRQGGYTF	TGTGCCTGGAAGCCTCGGGACAGGCAGGGTGGCTACACCTTC
TRBV20-1	many	TRBD2	TRBJ2-5	CSATGTSTPRDRETQYF	TGCAGTGCTACCGGGACTAGCACCCCTCGGGATAGGGAGACCCAGTACTTC
TRBV18	few	-	TRBJ2-7	CASSQLPGPGNYEQYF	TGTGCCAGCTCACAACTACCGGGACCGGGTAACTACGAGCAGTACTTC
TRBV5-1	-	TRBD1	TRBJ1-4	CASSLVTGGEKLFF	TGCGCCAGCAGCTTGGTGACAGGGGGTGAAAAACTGTTTTTT
TRBV30	-	TRBD1	TRBJ1-1	CAWNRGQNTEAFF	TGTGCCTGGAACAGGGGGCAGAACACTGAAGCTTTCTTC
TRBV30	few	TRBD1	TRBJ2-7	CAWSVSGTAYEQYF	TGTGCCTGGAGTGTCTCCGGGACAGCCTACGAGCAGTACTTC
TRBV4-2	-	TRBD1	TRBJ1-2	CASSQGRQGYGYTF	TGTGCCAGCAGCCAAGGAAGACAGGGGTATGGCTACACCTTC
TRBV2	large	TRBD2	TRBJ2-1	CATSGNSYNEQFF	TGTGCCACTAGCGGGAATTCCTACAATGAGCAGTTCTTC
TRBV20-1	-	TRBD2	TRBJ2-1	CSAGLAHNEQFF	TGCAGTGCGGGACTAGCCCACAATGAGCAGTTCTTC
TRBV20-1	-	TRBD2	TRBJ2-7	CSAKPRTSFYHEQYF	TGCAGTGCTAAGCCACGGACTAGTTTTTATCACGAGCAGTACTTC
TRBV7-3	-	-	TRBJ1-1	CASSLVGTNTEAFF	TGTGCCAGCAGTTTAGTCGGCACGAACACTGAAGCTTTCTTT
TRBV27	-	-	TRBJ2-1	CASSNGLTNNEQFF	TGTGCCAGCAGTAACGGACTAACAAACAATGAGCAGTTCTTC